The present T cell receptor beta chain was sequenced within a study of T cells in women clearing cervical HPV infection. Findings and caveats of the study: A classifier using richness and V gene abundances reached an AUC of approximately 0.79.

Germline V gene lookup returns CDR1 MDHEN and CDR2 SYDVKM. The CDR3 is 18 residues long. Trimming cost V 5 bases and J 1 base; bases outside gene matches: 12. A note on this clone: The antigen is unknown. The CDR3 goes on 3 residues after the read ends, and that part is filled in from the germline J gene.

Generated by immunoSEQ multiplex PCR, the TCRdb table keeps only in-frame clones and is missing some. This sample's table has about 35,000 clones. The chain is built from TRBV28 and TRBJ1-2; 11 bases align to TRBD1. This clonotype was obtained from a woman aged 18-70 years with a cervical HPV16 infection that either progressed to CIN3+ or cleared (not recorded which). The material sequenced was blood buffy coat. This CDR3 is CASSPTDRGRGRNYGYTF. The sequenced part of the CDR3 DNA is TGTGCCAGCAGTCCGACGGACAGGGGGCGGGGCCGTAACTATGGC.